This TCR beta chain was observed in a study of T cell repertoires in cytomegalovirus infection. Study conclusions and caveats: Adding up the frequency of public TCR beta families identified people who carried CMV plus the relevant HLA.

Trimming took 2 bases from V and 4 from J, leaving 11 bases between them. Germline V lookup: CDR1 SGHTA, CDR2 FQGNSA. CDR3 length: 14 amino acids. In this sample, this clonotype turned up many times. Antigen: not known. TCRdb re-derived calls from the reads in MiXCR, one entry per CDR3 protein. The repertoire holds about 400,000 distinct CDR3 sequences, with around 18% as singletons. Sequenced material: PBMCs. The TCR sequence derives from a human donor in good health (CMV status not recorded). Some clones in this sample may be carry-over from other donors' samples. V gene TRBV7-2 combines with J gene TRBJ1-1; D is unclear. The CDR3 region is CASSLIGSGTEAFF. The CDR3 bases are TGTGCCAGCAGCTTAATTGGTTCGGGCACTGAAGCTTTCTTT.